The 10 T cell receptor beta chains below were found in one sample sequenced in a study of identical twins. TCRdb redid the calling of the 5' RACE reads with MiXCR, one entry per CDR3 protein. The sample records under 350,000 distinct CDR3 sequences, around 9.7% being singletons. This sample was shared with a second study, whose subject was yellow fever vaccine responses in identical twins.

Sample: CD8+ T cells sorted from blood. The receptors were gathered from a woman younger than 35 in good health.

This chain joins TRBV29-1 and TRBJ2-7; no clear D gene. Germline CDR1 SQVTM, CDR2 ANQGSEA. This CDR3 comprises 12 residues. The CDR3 sequence: CSALSGDHEQYF. The CDR3 coding sequence is TGCAGTGCGTTATCGGGTGACCACGAGCAGTACTTC.

There are many counts of this clonotype. The rearrangement joins TRBV12-3 or TRBV12-4 to TRBJ2-2; TRBD1 is a possible D gene (6 bases). Trimming cost V 7 bases and J 7 bases, with 13 bases left between them. This CDR3 comprises 13 residues. The CDR3 nucleotides read TGTGCCAGCACCGTACAGGGTAGCGGGGAGCTGTTTTTT. Translated, it gives CASTVQGSGELFF.

This clonotype was seen repeatedly, ten times or more. This sequence joins TRBV3-1 and TRBJ2-2, with unresolved D. CDR3 size: 16 residues. Trimming shortened V by 0 bases and J by 1 base, and 9 bases separated the two germline ends. Looked up from germline, CDR1 is LGHDT and CDR2 is YNNKEL (reference sequence). The CDR3 loop reads CASSQDGQLNTGELFF. The CDR3 nucleotides are TGTGCCAGCAGCCAAGATGGGCAGCTGAACACCGGGGAGCTGTTTTTT.

The chain combines TRBV4-3 with TRBJ2-5; D possibly corresponds to TRBD2 (6 bases). V lost 3 bases, J lost 5 bases, and 16 bases lay in between. Germline V gene lookup returns CDR1 LGHNA and CDR2 YSLEER. The CDR3 extends over 15 amino acids. This CDR3 reads CASSHTTSSGETQYF. The CDR3 DNA is TGCGCCAGCAGCCATACTACTTCCAGCGGGGAGACCCAGTACTTC.

This clonotype was counted a few times. This chain joins TRBV7-9 and TRBJ2-1, with D tentatively TRBD1 or TRBD2 (5 bases each). The CDR3 is 15 amino acids. Trimming left V 5 bases short and J 9 bases short, with 20 bases between. CDR1 SEHNR and CDR2 FQNEAQ come from the germline V gene (reference sequence). The CDR3 is CASSLPGPPLGEQFF. In DNA, the CDR3 is TGTGCCAGCAGCCTCCCGGGACCTCCCTTGGGTGAGCAGTTCTTC.

The chain uses TRBV2 and TRBJ2-7; maybe TRBD2 (5 bases). V was shortened by 0 bases and J by 3 bases, with 9 bases between the two germline ends. This CDR3 contains 14 residues. Per germline, CDR1 SNHLY and CDR2 FYNNEI. The CDR3 DNA reads as TGTGCCAGCAGTGAAGCCGCGGGCAGCTACGAGCAGTACTTC. It specifies CASSEAAGSYEQYF.

This clonotype occurred many times. This rearrangement joins TRBV12-3 or TRBV12-4 to TRBJ2-3; no clear D. V lost 0 bases and J lost 4, with 8 bases in between. The CDR3 is 14 residues long. CDR3 in amino acids: CASSLANAPDTQYF. For the CDR3, the DNA is TGTGCCAGCAGTTTAGCCAACGCGCCAGATACGCAGTATTTT.

The genes are TRBV30 and TRBJ2-2; the D gene is possibly TRBD1 (6 bases). Germline values: CDR1 GTSNPN, CDR2 SVGIG (reference sequence). The CDR3 sequence is 15 residues long. V was trimmed by 4 bases and J by 3 bases, leaving 15 bases between them. CDR3 DNA: TGTGCCTGGATCGGTTGGGGGCATGACACCGGGGAGCTGTTTTTT. It is translated as CAWIGWGHDTGELFF.

Many counts were recorded for this clonotype. The chain is built from TRBV7-9 and TRBJ2-1, with D possibly matching TRBD2 (6 bases). CDR1 and CDR2 (germline): SEHNR, FQNEAQ (reference sequence). The CDR3 covers 15 residues. V was cut by 8 bases and J by 4 bases, with 18 bases left in between. CDR3 bases: TGTGCCAGCTCTAATGGGCGGGGACCGTACAATGAGCAGTTCTTC. It translates to CASSNGRGPYNEQFF.

CDR3 nucleotide sequence: TGTGCCAGCAGCCCCCAAAGGACTAGCGGGGAGAATGAGCAGTTCTTC. This gives the protein CASSPQRTSGENEQFF. The chain uses TRBV11-2 and TRBJ2-1; 12 bases map to TRBD2. V was clipped by 5 bases and J by 7 bases; unmatched bases: 9. Germline CDR1 reads SGHAT; CDR2 reads FQNNGV. This CDR3 spans 16 amino acids.